The 27 T cell receptor beta chains below all came from one sample that was sequenced in a study of regulatory T cells in long-lasting Graves disease. Library construction for TCR beta used iRepertoire HTBI primers and Arm-PCR of CDR3 regions. TCRdb re-analysed the multiplex PCR reads in MiXCR, keeping a single row per CDR3 protein. The table has a few hundred thousand distinct CDR3 sequences, 16% seen once; the top ten hold approximately 30%. The time point was: newly diagnosed GD, antithyroid drugs for less than 3 months. Extracted RNA from PBMCs served as the source of the TCR library. This sample was also put to use in a study of T cells in Graves' hyperthyroidism and ophthalmopathy.

The sequenced sample was peripheral blood mononuclear cells (PBMCs), obtained at new diagnosis, from a patient treated with antithyroid drugs. The receptors shown here come from a man aged 40-49 years with Graves disease.

This clonotype was seen repeatedly, ten times or more. The V gene is TRBV2, the J gene TRBJ2-7; possibly TRBD1 or TRBD2 for D (5 bases each). The CDR3 covers 18 residues. Trimming shortened V by 8 bases and J by 3 bases, and 29 bases separated the two germline ends. CDR1 and CDR2 (germline): SNHLY, FYNNEI. CDR3 sequence: CASLGAGAIYSSSYEQYF. The DNA of the CDR3 is TGTGCCAGCCTTGGGGCCGGGGCGATCTACTCAAGCAGCTACGAGCAGTACTTC.

The chain is built from TRBV4-1 and TRBJ2-1; a weak D match, TRBD1 (5 bases). CDR1 and CDR2 (germline): MGHRA, YSYEKL. V was shortened by 2 bases and J by 4 bases, with 12 bases between the two germline ends. The CDR3 contains 15 residues. The CDR3 sequence is CASSQKTDPYNEQFF. The CDR3 DNA reads as TGCGCCAGCAGCCAAAAGACAGACCCTTACAATGAGCAGTTCTTC.

J is TRBJ1-1 and V is TRBV3-1; TRBD1 matches 10 bases. The CDR3 has 14 residues. From germline, CDR1 is LGHDT and CDR2 YNNKEL (reference sequence). Trimming removed 4 bases from V and 6 bases from J; junction bases left unmatched: 5. The CDR3 loop reads CASSRWDRGSEAFF. For the CDR3, the DNA is TGTGCCAGCAGCCGATGGGACAGGGGCTCTGAAGCTTTCTTT.

The J gene is TRBJ2-7, the V gene TRBV5-6; weak D call: TRBD1 (6 bases). V was clipped by 0 bases and J by 4 bases, with 14 bases between them. Germline assignment: CDR1 SGHDT and CDR2 YYEEEE. This CDR3 is 15 amino acids long. The CDR3 DNA reads as TGTGCCAGCAGCTTGGAGACAGGACTTTTGTACGAGCAGTACTTC. Translated, it gives CASSLETGLLYEQYF.

Details on this clonotype: This sequence may be a read error, since a much larger clone differs from it by one base. The chain combines TRBV3-1 with TRBJ1-1; a weak D match, TRBD1 (6 bases). This CDR3 has 13 residues. Germline CDR1 reads LGHDT; CDR2 reads YNNKEL (reference sequence). The CDR3 sequence: CAISQRTGTEAFF. DNA of the CDR3: TGTGCCATCAGCCAACGTACCGGGACAGAAGCTTTCTTT.

Ten or more counts support this clonotype. V usage is TRBV20-1 and J usage is TRBJ2-7; D gene uncertain. The CDR3 is made up of 16 amino acids. Per germline, CDR1 DFQATT and CDR2 SNEGSKA (reference sequence). V shed 5 bases and J shed 2 bases, with 22 bases lying between them. CDR3 in DNA: TGCAGTGCTCCTAACAGAGCCGGTCCGGAGACCTACGAGCAGTACTTC. Its translation is CSAPNRAGPETYEQYF.

Many counts were recorded for this clonotype. J is TRBJ1-1 and V is TRBV18; D gene uncertain. The CDR3 spans 15 residues. Germline values: CDR1 KGHSH, CDR2 LQKENI. Trimming left V 1 base short and J 0 bases short, with 9 bases between. The CDR3 DNA reads TGTGCCAGCTCACCACTCTTCGGGTTGAACACTGAAGCTTTCTTT. Protein product: CASSPLFGLNTEAFF.

This clonotype has a handful of counts. A much larger clone lies a single base off, so this may be a read error. The chain has TRBV7-2 and TRBJ2-1, with 7 nucleotides matching TRBD1. The J call may be wrong; the DNA end is better matched by TRBJ2-5. This CDR3 has 15 amino acids. Germline-derived CDR1 and CDR2 are SGHTA and FQGNSA. The CDR3 here is CASSMYRGPQEAQYF. The DNA of the CDR3 is TGTGCCAGCAGTATGTACAGGGGCCCACAAGAGGCCCAGTACTTC.

Ten or more counts support this clonotype. This chain connects TRBV6-2 or TRBV6-3 to TRBJ2-7; 7 nucleotides align to TRBD1. J was trimmed by 0 bases and V by 2 bases; bases with no gene match: 1. CDR3 size: 14 residues. Germline V gene lookup returns CDR1 MNHEY and CDR2 SVGEGT. In DNA form, the CDR3 reads TGTGCCAGCAGTTACCGGGACAGCTCCTACGAGCAGTACTTC. Translated: CASSYRDSSYEQYF.

This clonotype has a count of ten or more. The V gene is TRBV5-1, the J gene TRBJ2-5; the D is unclear. In germline, CDR1 is SGHRS, CDR2 YFSETQ. V was clipped by 1 base and J by 3 bases, with 10 bases between them. This CDR3 comprises 14 residues. This CDR3 is CASSLSKAKETQYF. Here the CDR3 DNA reads TGCGCCAGCAGCTTGTCCAAAGCTAAAGAGACCCAGTACTTC.

This clonotype has at least ten counts. Here the CDR3 reads CASSYGGGLGNQPQHF. CDR3 coding DNA: TGTGCCAGCAGTTACGGTGGAGGGTTGGGCAATCAGCCCCAGCATTTT. This sequence joins TRBV6-2 or TRBV6-3 and TRBJ1-5; D not certain. V was trimmed by 2 bases and J by 2 bases, leaving 13 bases between them. Germline values: CDR1 MNHEY, CDR2 SVGEGT. This CDR3 has 16 residues.

This clonotype was counted between two and nine times. A much larger clone lies a single base off, so this may be a read error. V usage is TRBV7-9 and J usage is TRBJ2-1; D is perhaps TRBD1 (5 bases). The J call may be incorrect, as the DNA end agrees better with TRBJ2-7. The germline V gene has CDR1 SEHNR and CDR2 FQNEAQ (reference sequence). This CDR3 comprises 13 residues. The CDR3 spells CASSADRYNEQYF. In DNA form, the CDR3 reads TGTGCCAGCAGCGCTGACAGATACAATGAGCAGTACTTC.

This clonotype was counted a few times. The rearrangement joins TRBV11-3 to TRBJ1-2, with D possibly being TRBD1 (6 bases). Deletions cut 3 bases from V and 8 bases from J, with 16 bases between. The CDR3 spans 14 residues. In germline, CDR1 is SGHNT, CDR2 YENEEA. The CDR3 reads CASSLGGPGAGYTF. DNA of the CDR3: TGTGCCAGCAGCTTGGGAGGTCCAGGGGCCGGCTACACCTTC. Using reference TRBV11-3 and TRBJ1-2 for the parts outside the CDR3, the full variable domain is EAGVVQSPRYKIIEKKQPVAFWCNPISGHNTLYWYLQNLGQGPELLIRYENEEAVDDSQLPKDRFSAERLKGVDSTLKIQPAELGDSAVYLCASSLGGPGAGYTFGSGTRLTVV.

The V and J genes are TRBV2 and TRBJ2-3; D is perhaps TRBD1 (5 bases). Trimming shortened V by 5 bases and J by 0 bases, and 15 bases separated the two germline ends. This CDR3 has 16 amino acids. The V gene's germline CDR1 is SNHLY and CDR2 FYNNEI. This CDR3 reads CASSQDRPLSTDTQYF. For the CDR3, the DNA is TGTGCCAGCAGTCAAGACAGACCCCTTAGCACAGATACGCAGTATTTT. The variable domain in full, completed from reference TRBV2 and TRBJ2-3, reads EPEVTQTPSHQVTQMGQEVILRCVPISNHLYFYWYRQILGQKVEFLVSFYNNEISEKSEIFDDQFSVERPDGSNFTLKIRSTKLEDSAMYFCASSQDRPLSTDTQYFGPGTRLTVL.

There are many counts of this clonotype. The chain links TRBV20-1 to TRBJ1-5, with TRBD1 matching 9 bases. The CDR3 runs to 15 residues. Germline trimming cut 1 base from V and 6 bases from J; bases unmatched to any gene: 7. Germline V gene data show CDR1 as DFQATT and CDR2 as SNEGSKA (reference sequence). CDR3 protein: CSARVAGQGGQPQHF. In DNA, the CDR3 is TGCAGTGCTAGAGTGGCGGGACAGGGAGGTCAGCCCCAGCATTTT.

The sample holds many counts of this clonotype. V is TRBV9 and J is TRBJ2-1, with D unresolved. Trimming removed 0 bases from V and 3 bases from J, with 10 bases in between. CDR3 length equals 15 residues. Germline loops: CDR1 SGDLS, CDR2 YYNGEE. DNA for the CDR3: TGTGCCAGCAGCGTAGATGCGAGCAGCTACAATGAGCAGTTCTTC. Its translation: CASSVDASSYNEQFF.

This clonotype has a count of ten or more. CDR3 coding DNA: TGTGCCAGCAGCTTGGGTGTCACCAGCACAGATACGCAGTATTTT. Translating it yields CASSLGVTSTDTQYF. V gene TRBV7-3 combines with J gene TRBJ2-3; unclear D gene. The CDR3 covers 15 residues. V lost 3 bases to trimming and J lost 0 bases, with 10 bases between them. Germline V lookup: CDR1 SGHTA, CDR2 FQGTGA.

This clonotype was observed at least ten times. The chain is built from TRBV28 and TRBJ2-5; D possibly corresponds to TRBD2 (6 bases). Between the trimmed V and J ends, which lost 5 bases and 0 bases, there was a span of 19 bases. The CDR3 totals 17 residues. The germline V gene has CDR1 MDHEN and CDR2 SYDVKM. Here the CDR3 reads CASSAPFSGLYQETQYF. The CDR3 DNA reads as TGTGCCAGCAGTGCCCCTTTTAGCGGACTGTACCAAGAGACCCAGTACTTC.

In its sample, this clonotype was seen many times. The chain uses TRBV28 and TRBJ1-1; D gene unclear. The CDR3 runs 14 residues. The V and J ends lost 6 bases and 2 bases respectively, with 13 bases between them. Germline lookup yields CDR1 MDHEN and CDR2 SYDVKM. In DNA form, the CDR3 reads TGTGCCAGCAGCTTAGATCGAGTTAACACTGAAGCTTTCTTT. Amino acids: CASSLDRVNTEAFF.

There are many counts of this clonotype. V usage is TRBV28 and J usage is TRBJ2-5; 12 bases are shared with TRBD2. V dropped 5 bases and J dropped 3; count of bases not matched to a gene: 7. Germline assignment: CDR1 MDHEN and CDR2 SYDVKM. The CDR3 length is 16 residues. The CDR3 DNA reads as TGTGCCAGCAGTACAACCGGACTAGCGGGGAAAGAGACCCAGTACTTC. Its protein product is CASSTTGLAGKETQYF.

This clonotype was detected many times. The chain combines TRBV18 with TRBJ2-3; TRBD1 matches 7 bases. The CDR3 is made up of 15 amino acids. Germline CDR1 reads KGHSH; CDR2 reads LQKENI. J gave up 5 bases and V 3 bases, and 8 bases lay outside the gene matches. The CDR3 loop is CASSPKQRGQDTQYF. The CDR3 DNA is TGTGCCAGCTCACCCAAGCAGAGGGGGCAAGATACGCAGTATTTT.

This clonotype came up many times. The V gene is TRBV6-1, the J gene TRBJ1-5, with D uncertain. Germline assignment: CDR1 MNHNS and CDR2 SASEGT. The CDR3 has 13 amino acids. Trimming took off 7 bases at V and 5 bases at J, with 12 bases between the two ends. CDR3 region: CASNSILYQPQHF. The CDR3 bases are TGTGCCAGCAATTCGATACTTTATCAGCCCCAGCATTTT.

This clonotype turned up a few times. The rearrangement links TRBV6-1 to TRBJ2-2, with D uncertain. Looked up from germline, CDR1 is MNHNS and CDR2 is SASEGT. The CDR3 loop spans 15 amino acids. Trimming stripped 6 bases from V and 3 bases from J, with 14 bases between. CDR3 nucleotide sequence: TGTGCCAGCAGCCCGACGGGTAGAGACACCGGGGAGCTGTTTTTT. Translating it yields CASSPTGRDTGELFF.

Ten or more counts support this clonotype. The chain recombines TRBV6-1 with TRBJ2-1, with 10 positions matching TRBD1. This CDR3 has 15 amino acids. V trimming: 7 bases; J trimming: 8 bases; junction bases outside the gene matches: 11. The germline V gene encodes CDR1 MNHNS and CDR2 SASEGT. This CDR3 is CASIDPGQGKYEQFF. DNA of the CDR3: TGTGCCAGCATCGATCCGGGACAGGGGAAGTATGAGCAGTTCTTC.

This clonotype was seen at least ten times. V usage is TRBV12-3 or TRBV12-4 and J usage is TRBJ1-5; D might be TRBD1 (5 bases). Trimming took off 5 bases at V and 0 bases at J, with 11 bases between the two ends. The CDR3 is made up of 15 amino acids. The CDR3 nucleotides read TGTGCCAGCAGTCCAGGGACCTATAGCAATCAGCCCCAGCATTTT. Residues: CASSPGTYSNQPQHF.

This clonotype was seen repeatedly, ten times or more. This chain joins TRBV12-3 or TRBV12-4 and TRBJ2-1, with TRBD1 as a possible D gene (6 bases). Trimming cost V 4 bases and J 6 bases, with 10 bases left between them. This CDR3 is 13 amino acids long. In DNA, the CDR3 is TGTGCCAGCAGTTCGGACAGTAGCAATGAGCAGTTCTTC. Translation: CASSSDSSNEQFF.

This clonotype was recorded many times. The gene calls are TRBV11-1 and TRBJ2-7, with D possibly being TRBD1 (6 bases). This CDR3 contains 16 residues. Germline lookup yields CDR1 SGHAT and CDR2 FQDESV (reference sequence). Trimming removed 5 bases at V and 2 bases at J, with 19 bases between. CDR3 amino acids: CASSRTGTTLPYEQYF. In DNA form, the CDR3 reads TGTGCCAGCAGCCGGACCGGGACAACACTACCCTACGAGCAGTACTTC.